Reported below is one TCR beta chain. What it recognizes is unknown. Germline V gives CDR1 LGHNA, CDR2 YSLEER. This CDR3 spans 16 amino acids. Trimming cost V 4 bases and J 1 base, with 15 bases left between them. This entry belongs to a study of T cell repertoires in cytomegalovirus infection. Points from the study as a whole: The study identified carriers of CMV plus the relevant HLA from cumulative public TCR beta family frequency. It was HLA-C-restricted CMV-specific TCR beta clonotypes that dominated the response ex vivo.

TCRdb fed the reads into MiXCR, producing one record per CDR3 protein. Of hundreds of thousands of distinct CDR3 sequences listed, roughly 43% were seen once; the top ten hold just under 45%. The receptor was derived from a human donor in good health (CMV status not recorded). Some clones in this sample may be carry-over from other donors' samples. The chain carries TRBV4-3 and TRBJ2-3; D is tentatively TRBD1 or TRBD2 (5 bases each). The sample consisted of cultured PBMCs, taken from culture after CMV antigen stimulation. The CDR3 DNA follows: TGCGCCAGCAGCCGAGGGACGGTCAGGGGCACAGATACGCAGTATTTT. It encodes CASSRGTVRGTDTQYF.